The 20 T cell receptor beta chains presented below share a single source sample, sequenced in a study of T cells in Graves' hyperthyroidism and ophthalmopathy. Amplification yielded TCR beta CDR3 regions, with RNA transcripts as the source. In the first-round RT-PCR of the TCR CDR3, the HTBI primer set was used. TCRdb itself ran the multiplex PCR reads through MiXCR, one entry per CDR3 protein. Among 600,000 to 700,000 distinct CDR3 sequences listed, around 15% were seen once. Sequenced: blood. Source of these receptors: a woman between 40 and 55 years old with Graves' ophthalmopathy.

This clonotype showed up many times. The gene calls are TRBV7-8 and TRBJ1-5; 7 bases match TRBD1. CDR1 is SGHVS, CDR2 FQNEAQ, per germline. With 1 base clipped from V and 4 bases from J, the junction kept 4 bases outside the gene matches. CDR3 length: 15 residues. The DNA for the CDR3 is TGTGCCAGCAGCTTAGGGCCACAGGGGAATCAGCCCCAGCATTTT. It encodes CASSLGPQGNQPQHF.

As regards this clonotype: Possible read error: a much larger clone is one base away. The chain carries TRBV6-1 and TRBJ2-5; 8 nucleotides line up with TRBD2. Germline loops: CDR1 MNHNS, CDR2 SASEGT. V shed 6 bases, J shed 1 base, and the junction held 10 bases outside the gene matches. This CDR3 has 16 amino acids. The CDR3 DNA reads TGTGCCAGCAGCCCCTTAACGGGAGGGTTCCAAGAGACCCAGTACTTC. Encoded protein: CASSPLTGGFQETQYF.

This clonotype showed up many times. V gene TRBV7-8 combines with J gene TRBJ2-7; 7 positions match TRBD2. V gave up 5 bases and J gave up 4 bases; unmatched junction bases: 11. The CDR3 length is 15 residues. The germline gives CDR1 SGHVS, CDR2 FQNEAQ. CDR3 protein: CASSESSGSTYEQYF. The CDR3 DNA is TGTGCCAGCAGCGAATCTAGCGGATCAACATACGAGCAGTACTTC.

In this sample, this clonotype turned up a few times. The DNA for the CDR3 is TGTGCCAGCAGAATGGGGGCGGTCTACACAGATACGCAGTATTTT. Translation: CASRMGAVYTDTQYF. The V and J genes are TRBV6-1 and TRBJ2-3; D perhaps matches TRBD1 (6 bases). This CDR3 is 15 amino acids long. CDR1 MNHNS and CDR2 SASEGT come from the germline V gene. V lost 6 bases and J lost 2, with 15 bases in between.

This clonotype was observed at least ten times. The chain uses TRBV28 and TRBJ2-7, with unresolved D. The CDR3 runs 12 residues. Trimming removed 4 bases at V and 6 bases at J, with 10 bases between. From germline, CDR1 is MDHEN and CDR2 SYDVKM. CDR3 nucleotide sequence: TGTGCCAGCAGTTCAACATCTCGCGAGCAGTACTTC. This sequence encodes CASSSTSREQYF.

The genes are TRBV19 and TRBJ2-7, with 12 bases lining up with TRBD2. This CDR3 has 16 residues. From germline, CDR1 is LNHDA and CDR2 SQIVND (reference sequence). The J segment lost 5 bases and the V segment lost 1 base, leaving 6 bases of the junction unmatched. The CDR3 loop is CASSIGLAGVGHEQYF. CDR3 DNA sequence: TGTGCCAGTAGTATAGGACTAGCGGGAGTGGGCCACGAGCAGTACTTC.

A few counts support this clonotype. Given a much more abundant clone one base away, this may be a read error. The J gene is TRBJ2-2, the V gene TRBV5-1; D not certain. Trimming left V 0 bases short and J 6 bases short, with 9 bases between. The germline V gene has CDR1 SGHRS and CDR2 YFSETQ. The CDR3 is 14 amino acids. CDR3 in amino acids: CASSLDSYAGELFF. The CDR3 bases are TGCGCCAGCAGCTTGGACAGTTACGCCGGGGAGCTGTTTTTT.

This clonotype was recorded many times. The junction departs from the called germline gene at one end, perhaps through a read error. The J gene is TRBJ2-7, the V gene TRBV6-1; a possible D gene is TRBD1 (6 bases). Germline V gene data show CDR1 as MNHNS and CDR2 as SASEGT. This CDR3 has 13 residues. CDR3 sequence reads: CASTGAGDDEQYF. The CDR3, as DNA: TGTGCCAGCACTGGGGCAGGGGACGACGAACAGTACTTC.

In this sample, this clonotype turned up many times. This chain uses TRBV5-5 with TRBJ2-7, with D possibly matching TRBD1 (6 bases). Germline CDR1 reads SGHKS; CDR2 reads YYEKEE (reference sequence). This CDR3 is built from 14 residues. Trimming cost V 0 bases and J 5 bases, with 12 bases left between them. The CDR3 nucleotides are TGTGCCAGCAGCTTGGCCTTGGGGGCCCACGAGCAGTACTTC. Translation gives CASSLALGAHEQYF.

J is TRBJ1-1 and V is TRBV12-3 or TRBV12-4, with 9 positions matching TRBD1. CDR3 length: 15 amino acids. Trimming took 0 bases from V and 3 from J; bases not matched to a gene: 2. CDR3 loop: CASSLAGDRDTEAFF. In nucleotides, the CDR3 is TGTGCCAGCAGTTTAGCGGGGGACAGGGACACTGAAGCTTTCTTT.

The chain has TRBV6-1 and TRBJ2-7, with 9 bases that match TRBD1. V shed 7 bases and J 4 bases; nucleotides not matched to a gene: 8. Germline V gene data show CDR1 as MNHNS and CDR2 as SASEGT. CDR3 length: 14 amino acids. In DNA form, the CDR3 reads TGTGCCAGCACCCGGACAGGGGCGCGGTACGAGCAGTACTTC. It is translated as CASTRTGARYEQYF.

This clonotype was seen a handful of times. For the CDR3, the DNA is TGTGCCAGCAGCTATCACCCTCCCGGGACTCTCTCATACGAGCAGTACTTC. Amino acids: CASSYHPPGTLSYEQYF. The chain couples TRBV5-4 to TRBJ2-7; TRBD2 is a possible D gene (6 bases). In germline, CDR1 is SGHNT, CDR2 YYREEE (reference sequence). Trimming cost V 3 bases and J 4 bases, with 23 bases left between them. The CDR3 runs to 17 residues.

The CDR3 DNA follows: TGTGCCAGCAGAACCAAGGGTTGGGAGACCCAGTACTTC. This encodes CASRTKGWETQYF. This chain links TRBV5-5 with TRBJ2-5; D remains ambiguous. The CDR3 runs 13 residues. The V gene lost 5 bases and the J gene lost 5 bases, with 13 bases spanning the gap. Germline V gives CDR1 SGHKS, CDR2 YYEKEE (reference sequence).

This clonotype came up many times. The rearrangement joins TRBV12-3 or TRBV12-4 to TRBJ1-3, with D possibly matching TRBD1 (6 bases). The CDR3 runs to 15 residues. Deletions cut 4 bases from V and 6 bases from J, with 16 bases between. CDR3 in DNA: TGTGCCAGCAGTTCTGGGGGCGCCTGGATAAACACCATATATTTT. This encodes CASSSGGAWINTIYF.

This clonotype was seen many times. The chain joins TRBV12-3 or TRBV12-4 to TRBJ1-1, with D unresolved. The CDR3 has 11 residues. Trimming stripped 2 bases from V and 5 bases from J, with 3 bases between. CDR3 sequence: CASSLWTEAFF. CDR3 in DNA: TGTGCCAGCAGTTTATGGACTGAAGCTTTCTTT.

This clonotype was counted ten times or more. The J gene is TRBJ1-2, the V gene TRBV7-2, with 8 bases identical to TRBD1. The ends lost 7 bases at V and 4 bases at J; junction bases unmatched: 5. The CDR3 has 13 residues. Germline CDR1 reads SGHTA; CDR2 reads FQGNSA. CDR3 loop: CASKDRDAYGYTF. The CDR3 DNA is TGTGCCAGCAAGGACAGGGACGCCTATGGCTACACCTTC.

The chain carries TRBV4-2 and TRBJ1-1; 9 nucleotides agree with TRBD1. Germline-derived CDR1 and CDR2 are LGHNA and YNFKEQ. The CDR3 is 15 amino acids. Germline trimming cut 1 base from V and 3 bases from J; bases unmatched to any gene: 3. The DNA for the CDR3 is TGTGCCAGCAGCCAAGGACAGGGGGAAGACACTGAAGCTTTCTTT. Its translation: CASSQGQGEDTEAFF.

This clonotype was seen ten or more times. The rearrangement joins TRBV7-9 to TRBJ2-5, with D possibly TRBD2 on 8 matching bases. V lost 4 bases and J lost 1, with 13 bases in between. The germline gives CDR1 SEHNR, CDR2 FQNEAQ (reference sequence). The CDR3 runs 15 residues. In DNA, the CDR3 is TGTGCCAGCAGCTCGGGAGGGGGCACCCAAGAGACCCAGTACTTC. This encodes CASSSGGGTQETQYF.

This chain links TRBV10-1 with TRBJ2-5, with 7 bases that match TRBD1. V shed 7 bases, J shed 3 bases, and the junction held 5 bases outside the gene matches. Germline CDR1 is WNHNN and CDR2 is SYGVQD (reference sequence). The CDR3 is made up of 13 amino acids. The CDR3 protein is CASIVDREETQYF. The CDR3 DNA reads TGCGCCAGCATCGTCGACAGGGAAGAGACCCAGTACTTC.

This CDR3 reads CASSPPGPLQETQYF. The CDR3 region has the DNA TGTGCCAGCTCACCACCGGGCCCGCTCCAAGAGACCCAGTACTTC. The chain couples TRBV18 to TRBJ2-5; D is unresolved. Trimming removed 0 bases at V and 1 base at J, with 9 bases between. This CDR3 is 15 amino acids long. Germline V lookup: CDR1 KGHSH, CDR2 LQKENI.